The rows below give T cell receptor beta chains drawn from one sample of a study of T cells in localized non-small cell lung cancer. The repertoire was sequenced with immunoSEQ multiplex PCR; TCRdb's copy has only in-frame clones and lacks some. The table shows about 53,000 clones, with approximately 80% occurring only once. The sequences come from peripheral blood mononuclear cells, collected before any cancer treatment. The receptors were gathered from a man aged 40-75 years with stage III lung adenocarcinoma. CDR3s include the opening cysteine and the closing phenylalanine or tryptophan. Fields, in order: clone size, J gene, D gene, V gene, CDR3 DNA, CDR3 protein. D genes are given only for firm matches. Where a row states a size, it is once, few, many or the class of an expanded clone; other rows omit it.

>NA|TRBJ1-3|NA|TRBV7-2
TGTGCCAGCAGCGCAGCCTACTCTGGAAACACCATATATTTT
CASSAAYSGNTIYF
>once|TRBJ1-3|NA|TRBV6-5
TGTGCCAGCTGGGACTTCTCTGGAAACACCATATATTTT
CASWDFSGNTIYF
>NA|TRBJ2-1|NA|TRBV4-2
TGTGCCAGCAGCCAAAAGGCCCCACTCGAGAATGAGCAGTTCTTC
CASSQKAPLENEQFF
>NA|TRBJ2-7|TRBD1|TRBV2
TGTGCCAGCAGTGGAAGGACAGGTGCCTACGAGCAGTACTTC
CASSGRTGAYEQYF
>NA|TRBJ1-1|TRBD1|TRBV4-3
TGCGCCAGCAGCCAAGAGACAGGGCCGACGACTGAAGCTTTCTTT
CASSQETGPTTEAFF
>NA|TRBJ1-5|NA|TRBV6-6
TGTGCCAGCAGTTACCCAGGTTCCAATCAGCCCCAGCATTTT
CASSYPGSNQPQHF
>NA|TRBJ2-2|NA|TRBV7-2
TGTGCCAGCAGCTTAGTCCGCGGGGAGCTGTTTTTT
CASSLVRGELFF
>NA|TRBJ2-5|TRBD2|TRBV9
TGTGCCAGCAGCGTAGAAGGGAGGGCTCAAGAGACCCAGTACTTC
CASSVEGRAQETQYF
>NA|TRBJ2-1|NA|TRBV5-6
TGTGCCAGCAGCTCGGACTTGACTGAGCAGTTCTTC
CASSSDLTEQFF
>once|TRBJ1-5|NA|TRBV6-1
TGTGCCAGCAGTGAAGACAGGGCGATAGGTCAGCCCCAGCATTTT
CASSEDRAIGQPQHF
>NA|TRBJ1-1|NA|TRBV4-1
TGCGCCAGCAGCCAAGATGTCCGGAGGGGGGACACTGAAGCTTTCTTT
CASSQDVRRGDTEAFF
>NA|TRBJ2-6|NA|TRBV16
TGTGCCAGCAGCCAATCGGGGGTAGGGGCCAACGTCCTGACTTTC
CASSQSGVGANVLTF
>NA|TRBJ2-7|TRBD2|TRBV7-6
TGTGCCAGCAGCTTGGGACTAGGTTCCTACGAGCAGTACTTC
CASSLGLGSYEQYF
>NA|TRBJ2-7|NA|TRBV18
TGTGCCAGCTCTCCACAGGGACGCGAGCAGTACTTC
CASSPQGREQYF
>NA|TRBJ2-7|NA|TRBV9
TGTGCCAGCAGCGTAGGAGGCCAGGAGGGGAACGAGCAGTACTTC
CASSVGGQEGNEQYF
>NA|TRBJ1-1|NA|TRBV2
TGTGCCAGCAGTGATCTCCAAGTAAACACTGAAGCTTTCTTT
CASSDLQVNTEAFF
>NA|TRBJ1-5|TRBD1|TRBV18
TGTGCCAGCTCTCCCGGGACAGCATATAGCAATCAGCCCCAGCATTTT
CASSPGTAYSNQPQHF
>few|TRBJ1-5|NA|TRBV30
TGTGCCTGGACCGGCAGGGATGATCAGCCCCAGCATTTT
CAWTGRDDQPQHF
>NA|TRBJ2-3|TRBD2|TRBV29-1
TGCAGCGTTGAATCGACTAGCGGGAGGGCCGGGGGCACAGATACGCAGTATTTT
CSVESTSGRAGGTDTQYF
>NA|TRBJ1-5|NA|TRBV6-1
TGTGCCAGCAGTGAATTGTGGGGTACTAATCAGCCCCAGCATTTT
CASSELWGTNQPQHF
>NA|TRBJ2-1|NA|TRBV7-2
TGTGCCAGCAGCTTGGCCACAGACAATGAGCAGTTCTTC
CASSLATDNEQFF
>once|TRBJ1-4|NA|TRBV6-4
TGTGCCAGCAGTGCGGGATTTGGTGAAAAACTGTTTTTT
CASSAGFGEKLFF
>NA|TRBJ1-4|TRBD1|TRBV14
TGTGCCAGCAGCCAACGCACAGGGGGCCGTGAAAAACTGTTTTTT
CASSQRTGGREKLFF
>few|TRBJ1-3|NA|TRBV5-1
TGCGCCAGCAGGACCCAGGGATCTGGAAACACCATATATTTT
CASRTQGSGNTIYF
>NA|TRBJ1-5|NA|TRBV19
TGTGCCAGTAGTGTCTTCCGGGACACGCTAGCAAATCAGCCCCAGCATTTT
CASSVFRDTLANQPQHF
>NA|TRBJ2-2|NA|TRBV5-4
TGTGCCAGCAGCCGGGATAGTAACACCCTCCGCACCGGGGAGCTGTTTTTT
CASSRDSNTLRTGELFF
>NA|TRBJ1-5|NA|TRBV6-5
TGTGCCAGCAGTACTATGGGCAATCAGCCCCAGCATTTT
CASSTMGNQPQHF
>NA|TRBJ2-1|NA|TRBV29-1
TGCAGCATAGCGCCCCGGGGTGAGCAGTTCTTC
CSIAPRGEQFF